This TCR beta chain appears in the sequencing data of a study of blood T cell repertoires in COVID-19. Study in general: Whether acute or convalescent, the COVID-19 samples came from the United States, Italy and Spain. PBMCs, B-cell-depleted T cells, or T cells provided the cDNA or gDNA that made up the material.

Per the authors' pipeline: Amplified reference gene primers provided the basis for estimating nucleated cell counts. Measured with immunoSEQ multiplex PCR; TCRdb has only the in-frame clones, and not every one. That table furnishes V, J and clone size, whereas the DNA furnished D and trimming. This sample yields approximately 240,000 clones, of which approximately 86% are seen a single time; more than 5% belongs to the top ten. The source is a human donor in a cohort sampled during active COVID-19. Sample: peripheral blood.

CDR3 region: CASSLLAGGSDTQYF. The CDR3 DNA reads as TGTGCCAGCAGCTTGCTAGCGGGGGGGTCAGATACGCAGTATTTT. The chain recombines TRBV5-4 with TRBJ2-3, with 12 positions matching TRBD2. The CDR3 length is 15 residues. The V and J ends lost 1 base and 4 bases, in that order; junction bases with no gene match: 1. Germline V gene data show CDR1 as SGHNT and CDR2 as YYREEE (reference sequence).